This T cell receptor beta chain was sequenced in a study of CD8 T cells in Susac syndrome. Random hexamers primed reverse transcription of about 0.45 to 1 ug RNA. Across 54 Vbeta and 13 Jbeta, immunoSEQ multiplex PCR amplified TCR beta CDR3. TCRdb reanalysed the immunoSEQ multiplex PCR reads using MiXCR and keeps one entry per CDR3 protein. The sample holds some 200,000 distinct CDR3 sequences, roughly 90% seen once. V gave up 8 bases and J gave up 5 bases; unmatched junction bases: 7. Germline V CDR1 and CDR2: KGHSH, LQKENI. The CDR3 is made up of 13 amino acids. The origin of this receptor is a human donor with Susac syndrome. The rearrangement uses TRBV18 and TRBJ2-7; 9 nucleotides line up with TRBD1. What was sequenced was CD4+ T cells from PBMCs. CDR3 DNA: TGTGCCAGCACCCCGGACAGGGGCAACGAGCAGTACTTC. Encoded protein: CASTPDRGNEQYF.